The 32 T cell receptor beta chains reported below all come from one sample, sequenced in a study of CD8+ T cells in alopecia areata. RNA was isolated and reverse transcribed to cDNA, the sequencing template. Profiled with immunoSEQ multiplex PCR; TCRdb holds only in-frame clones, not every one. Seen here are 180,000 or so clones, 65% to 75% observed once, and the top ten hold over 10%. The sequences come from CD8+ T cells sorted from blood, collected at week 0. These receptors were collected from a human donor with alopecia areata.

This clone was detected once. The chain employs TRBV11-2 and TRBJ2-5; TRBD2 is a possible D gene (6 bases). Germline V gives CDR1 SGHAT, CDR2 FQNNGV. The CDR3 consists of 15 residues. V dropped 5 bases and J dropped 2 bases, with 15 bases sitting between them. CDR3 amino acids: CASSLRPGGQETQYF. CDR3 sequence (DNA): TGTGCCAGCAGCCTACGCCCTGGGGGGCAAGAGACCCAGTACTTC.

The chain couples TRBV7-9 to TRBJ2-7; possibly TRBD1 for D (5 bases). V was cut by 5 bases and J by 1 base, with 9 bases left in between. The germline CDR1 and CDR2 sequences are SEHNR and FQNEAQ (reference sequence). The CDR3 runs 13 residues. CDR3 amino acids: CASSPTVSYEQYF. The CDR3 DNA follows: TGTGCCAGCAGCCCGACAGTGTCCTACGAGCAGTACTTC.

This chain joins TRBV6-1 and TRBJ2-1; D remains unclear. CDR1 is MNHNS and CDR2 is SASEGT in the germline V gene. The CDR3 loop spans 11 amino acids. Trimming left V 2 bases short and J 13 bases short, with 9 bases between. CDR3 in amino acids: CASSESTLQFF. CDR3 DNA: TGTGCCAGCAGTGAATCGACTTTACAGTTCTTC.

This chain links TRBV19 with TRBJ1-5, with D unclear. CDR3 size: 15 residues. Germline-derived CDR1 and CDR2 are LNHDA and SQIVND (reference sequence). The ends were cut back, 7 bases at V and 2 bases at J, with 15 bases in the middle. The CDR3 region is CASIEDRGRNQPQHF. The CDR3 DNA follows: TGTGCCAGTATCGAGGACCGCGGTCGCAATCAGCCCCAGCATTTT.

The J gene is TRBJ1-1, the V gene TRBV29-1, with TRBD1 as a possible D gene (5 bases). In germline, CDR1 is SQVTM, CDR2 ANQGSEA. The length of the CDR3 is 12 residues. Trimming took off 5 bases at V and 5 bases at J, with 12 bases between the two ends. The CDR3, as DNA: TGCAGCGTTCACAGGTCGGAGACTGAAGCTTTCTTT. It encodes CSVHRSETEAFF.

This clone was counted a few times. The rearrangement joins TRBV5-1 to TRBJ1-2; tentatively, D is TRBD1 (5 bases). Germline V gene sequence: CDR1 SGHRS, CDR2 YFSETQ. V gave up 1 base and J gave up 0 bases, with 16 bases separating them. The CDR3 is 17 amino acids. CDR3 amino acids: CASSLRGAAATNYGYTF. The CDR3 DNA sequence: TGCGCCAGCAGCTTGCGAGGGGCGGCAGCAACTAACTATGGCTACACCTTC.

This chain links TRBV5-6 with TRBJ1-1; weak D call: TRBD1 (5 bases). Per the germline V gene, CDR1 is SGHDT and CDR2 is YYEEEE. V lost 4 bases and J lost 11, with 18 bases in between. This CDR3 comprises 13 residues. CDR3 sequence: CASSQGRRPRAFF. The DNA of the CDR3 is TGTGCCAGCAGCCAGGGACGGAGGCCTAGGGCTTTCTTT.

This clone has more than one count but fewer than ten. The chain joins TRBV5-1 to TRBJ2-1, with D unresolved. The V and J ends lost 0 bases and 3 bases respectively, with 13 bases between them. The germline gives CDR1 SGHRS, CDR2 YFSETQ. This CDR3 has 16 amino acids. CDR3: CASSLAVGSFYNEQFF. The CDR3 DNA is TGCGCCAGCAGCTTGGCCGTGGGTTCTTTCTACAATGAGCAGTTCTTC.

This clone came up once. V usage is TRBV7-9 and J usage is TRBJ2-7; weak D call: TRBD2 (6 bases). This CDR3 region has 15 residues. V was trimmed by 5 bases and J by 5 bases, leaving 19 bases between them. Germline CDR1 SEHNR, CDR2 FQNEAQ (reference sequence). DNA for the CDR3: TGTGCCAGCAGCCATATCATTGGAGGGGCTAACGAGCAGTACTTC. It yields the protein CASSHIIGGANEQYF.

The V and J genes are TRBV29-1 and TRBJ2-1, with TRBD1 as a possible D gene (5 bases). The CDR3 extends over 15 amino acids. V lost 4 bases, J lost 0 bases, and 13 bases lay in between. The germline V gene encodes CDR1 SQVTM and CDR2 ANQGSEA. CDR3 residues: CSVVVGDSSYNEQFF. CDR3 sequence (DNA): TGCAGCGTTGTGGTAGGCGACAGCTCCTACAATGAGCAGTTCTTC.

The rearrangement joins TRBV13 to TRBJ1-2; no clear D. This CDR3 is 14 amino acids long. V dropped 0 bases and J dropped 4 bases, with 9 bases sitting between them. CDR1 and CDR2 from the germline V gene are PRHDT and FYEKMQ (reference sequence). The CDR3 protein is CASSLGRMFYGYTF. The CDR3 DNA reads TGTGCCAGCAGCTTAGGTCGGATGTTCTATGGCTACACCTTC.

The genes are TRBV5-6 and TRBJ1-1; TRBD1 agrees at 8 bases. CDR1 is SGHDT and CDR2 is YYEEEE in the germline V gene. The V segment lost 4 bases and the J segment 5 bases; nucleotides outside the gene matches: 7. The CDR3 is 14 amino acids. The CDR3: CASSRQGTVTEAFF. As DNA, the CDR3 is TGTGCCAGCAGCAGACAGGGGACTGTAACTGAAGCTTTCTTT.

Only a few counts were recorded for this clone. The rearrangement links TRBV6-5 to TRBJ1-2; 8 bases align to TRBD1. From germline, CDR1 is MNHEY and CDR2 SVGAGI. The V and J ends lost 6 bases and 6 bases, in that order; junction bases with no gene match: 3. The CDR3 is made up of 12 amino acids. The DNA for the CDR3 is TGTGCCAGCAGACAGGGGGGGGATGGCTACACCTTC. Protein product: CASRQGGDGYTF.

This chain connects TRBV7-8 to TRBJ2-7; 7 bases fit TRBD1. J was trimmed by 6 bases and V by 0 bases; bases with no gene match: 8. CDR1 and CDR2 from the germline V gene are SGHVS and FQNEAQ. The length of the CDR3 is 15 residues. This chain's CDR3 is CASSLAAGTAIEQYF. Written as DNA, the CDR3 is TGTGCCAGCAGCTTAGCGGCCGGGACAGCTATCGAGCAGTACTTC.

This clone has more than one count but fewer than ten. The chain carries TRBV5-6 and TRBJ2-3, with D possibly TRBD2 on 5 matching bases. The CDR3 sequence is 15 residues long. Germline V gene data show CDR1 as SGHDT and CDR2 as YYEEEE. V was cut by 6 bases and J by 8 bases, with 22 bases left in between. CDR3 sequence: CASTPPLAFMGTQYF. The CDR3 region has the DNA TGTGCCAGCACCCCCCCCCTAGCATTCATGGGTACGCAGTATTTT.

This clone was seen a handful of times. In DNA, the CDR3 is TGTGCCAGTAGTATACCAGGGGCCGATCAGCCCCAGCATTTT. It codes for CASSIPGADQPQHF. The chain has TRBV19 and TRBJ1-5, with D tentatively TRBD1 (6 bases). The germline CDR1 and CDR2 sequences are LNHDA and SQIVND (reference sequence). V lost 2 bases to trimming and J lost 5 bases, with 10 bases between them. The CDR3 totals 14 residues.

The rearrangement joins TRBV5-6 to TRBJ1-1; 9 bases are a match to TRBD1. J was trimmed by 4 bases and V by 9 bases; bases with no gene match: 7. There are 13 residues in the CDR3. Germline V CDR1 and CDR2: SGHDT, YYEEEE. CDR3 protein: CATSGQGLTEAFF. The DNA for the CDR3 is TGTGCCACCTCCGGACAGGGGCTCACTGAAGCTTTCTTT.

The rearrangement joins TRBV14 to TRBJ2-3; weak D call: TRBD2 (7 bases). The V end lost 2 bases, the J end lost 1 base, and 16 bases lay between the germline ends. Germline CDR1 reads SGHDN; CDR2 reads FVKESK. The CDR3 covers 17 residues. CDR3 in DNA: TGTGCCAGCAGCCAATCCGTGGGGGGGCCGGGCACAGATACGCAGTATTTT. Translation: CASSQSVGGPGTDTQYF.

The count of this clone is one. At the DNA level, this CDR3 is encoded by other sequences in the same sample as well. The gene calls are TRBV5-1 and TRBJ1-2, with no clear D. The germline V and J ends were trimmed by 0 bases and 2 bases, with 5 bases remaining between them. The CDR3 length is 13 residues. Germline assignment: CDR1 SGHRS and CDR2 YFSETQ. The CDR3 sequence is CASSLGLNYGYTF. The CDR3 DNA follows: TGCGCCAGCAGCTTGGGACTAAACTATGGCTACACCTTC.

This chain connects TRBV6-5 to TRBJ2-1; D might be TRBD2 (6 bases). Trimming shortened V by 0 bases and J by 4 bases, and 10 bases separated the two germline ends. The CDR3 is 15 amino acids. The germline V gene has CDR1 MNHEY and CDR2 SVGAGI. The CDR3 coding sequence is TGTGCCAGCAGTTACTCTTTGGGGGGTTACAATGAGCAGTTCTTC. It is translated as CASSYSLGGYNEQFF.

Concerning this clone itself: An end of the junction does not agree with germline; a read error may underlie this. The rearrangement joins TRBV7-8 to TRBJ2-5, with D perhaps TRBD2 (5 bases). Looked up from germline, CDR1 is SGHVS and CDR2 is FQNEAQ. This CDR3 contains 15 residues. CDR3 bases: TGTGCCGGCAGCGGAGTCAGTACGCCGGAAGAGACCCAGTACTTC. Encoded protein: CAGSGVSTPEETQYF.

This clone was seen more than once but under ten times. The rearrangement joins TRBV5-6 to TRBJ2-1; TRBD2 is a possible D gene (6 bases). The germline V gene encodes CDR1 SGHDT and CDR2 YYEEEE. The V and J ends lost 1 base and 2 bases respectively, with 10 bases between them. CDR3 size: 15 residues. The CDR3 DNA follows: TGTGCCAGCAGCTTGAGAACGGGGGCCTACAATGAGCAGTTCTTC. Its translation: CASSLRTGAYNEQFF.

CDR3 in amino acids: CSAALAGGRRTYNEQFF. The CDR3 region has the DNA TGCAGCGCAGCACTAGCGGGGGGCCGGAGAACCTACAATGAGCAGTTCTTC. This chain uses TRBV29-1 with TRBJ2-1; 12 bases fit TRBD2. The CDR3 is 17 amino acids. Trimming removed 7 bases from V and 2 bases from J; junction bases left unmatched: 12. The germline V gene has CDR1 SQVTM and CDR2 ANQGSEA.

This chain uses TRBV4-1 with TRBJ2-5; D perhaps matches TRBD1 (5 bases). The V and J ends lost 4 bases and 5 bases respectively, with 11 bases between them. The germline V gene encodes CDR1 MGHRA and CDR2 YSYEKL. The CDR3 runs to 13 residues. CDR3 protein: CASSPVRAETQYF. CDR3 coding DNA: TGCGCCAGCAGCCCCGTCAGGGCCGAGACCCAGTACTTC.

This chain links TRBV19 with TRBJ2-5; perhaps TRBD1 as D (6 bases). Deletions cut 3 bases from V and 1 base from J, with 9 bases between. The CDR3 spans 14 residues. Germline V lookup: CDR1 LNHDA, CDR2 SQIVND (reference sequence). CDR3 in amino acids: CASSMGALQETQYF. CDR3 coding DNA: TGTGCCAGTAGTATGGGGGCCCTCCAAGAGACCCAGTACTTC.

In DNA form, the CDR3 reads TGTGCTAGTGAGGGGCTTAATCAGCCCCAGCATTTT. Protein product: CASEGLNQPQHF. The rearrangement links TRBV12-5 to TRBJ1-5; tentatively, D is TRBD1 (5 bases). The CDR3 contains 12 residues. Trimming pared 7 bases from V and 4 bases from J, leaving 8 bases between. The germline V gene encodes CDR1 LGHNT and CDR2 FRNRAP.

The chain employs TRBV5-1 and TRBJ2-5; 11 nucleotides agree with TRBD1. The CDR3 has 17 residues. V trimming: 0 bases; J trimming: 4 bases; junction bases outside the gene matches: 8. Germline V gene lookup returns CDR1 SGHRS and CDR2 YFSETQ. The CDR3, as DNA: TGCGCCAGCAGCTTGGCACCCGGACAGGGGGCAGGAGAGACCCAGTACTTC. Amino acid sequence: CASSLAPGQGAGETQYF.

The CDR3 region is CASSLGLGQFDGYTF. CDR3 DNA sequence: TGTGCCAGCAGCTTAGGCCTGGGACAGTTCGATGGCTACACCTTC. V gene TRBV7-9 combines with J gene TRBJ1-2; 7 nucleotides match TRBD1. The CDR3 has 15 residues. The junction had 8 bases not matched to a gene; V was cut back by 1 base and J by 6 bases. Germline loops: CDR1 SEHNR, CDR2 FQNEAQ (reference sequence).

This clone was recorded only once. The chain joins TRBV2 to TRBJ2-5; 13 nucleotides agree with TRBD2. Germline CDR1 SNHLY, CDR2 FYNNEI. The ends lost 4 bases at V and 5 bases at J; junction bases unmatched: 7. The length of the CDR3 is 16 residues. DNA for the CDR3: TGTGCCAGCAGTGGACTAGCGGGGGGTACCCTGGAGACCCAGTACTTC. Residues: CASSGLAGGTLETQYF.

The V gene is TRBV5-1, the J gene TRBJ1-1, with D perhaps matching TRBD1 (6 bases). From germline, CDR1 is SGHRS and CDR2 YFSETQ. Trimming left V 4 bases short and J 7 bases short, with 8 bases between. The CDR3 extends over 11 amino acids. The CDR3 DNA is TGCGCCAGCAGCGAGGACAGTGAAGCTTTCTTT. As protein: CASSEDSEAFF.

Points on this clone: At the DNA level, this CDR3 is encoded by other sequences in the same sample as well. The V call is TRBV5-1, the J call TRBJ1-1, with unresolved D. The CDR3 is 13 residues long. CDR1 is SGHRS, CDR2 YFSETQ, per germline. Trimming took off 0 bases at V and 1 base at J, with 4 bases between the two ends. The CDR3 sequence is CASSLGPNTEAFF. The CDR3 nucleotides are TGCGCCAGCAGCTTGGGGCCGAACACTGAAGCTTTCTTT.

This clone was detected only a few times. This chain's CDR3 is CASSPTVGANVLTF. As DNA, the CDR3 is TGTGCCAGCAGCCCCACTGTGGGGGCCAACGTCCTGACTTTC. The chain employs TRBV4-2 and TRBJ2-6; the D is unclear. CDR1 LGHNA and CDR2 YNFKEQ come from the germline V gene. V lost 4 bases, J lost 4 bases, and 8 bases lay in between. CDR3 size: 14 residues.